This T cell receptor beta chain was identified during a study of early stage breast cancer tumors. Study context: ER+/PR+/HER2- status applied to about 70% of the 16 invasive breast tumors. The ER+/PR+/HER2- tumors included about 8 ductal and four lobular carcinomas. Each sample averaged approximately 9.7-fold read coverage. Study conclusions and caveats: Bulk DNA sequencing of unsorted cells missed chain pairing and markers.

With respect to this clone: Its cognate antigen is unknown.

Trimming pared 7 bases from V and 5 bases from J, leaving 11 bases between. CDR3 size: 13 residues. Looked up from germline, CDR1 is LNHDA and CDR2 is SQIVND (reference sequence). Data came from immunoSEQ multiplex PCR; TCRdb stores just in-frame clones and leaves some out. The sample contains 45,000 to 60,000 clones, 75% to 95% of which appear only once. The receptor comes from a person aged 65 to 85 with breast cancer. The sequenced sample consisted of blood. V usage is TRBV19 and J usage is TRBJ1-4; D is perhaps TRBD1 (5 bases). The DNA of the CDR3 is TGTGCCAGTAAGAGGGGACTAAATGAAAAACTGTTTTTT. As protein: CASKRGLNEKLFF.